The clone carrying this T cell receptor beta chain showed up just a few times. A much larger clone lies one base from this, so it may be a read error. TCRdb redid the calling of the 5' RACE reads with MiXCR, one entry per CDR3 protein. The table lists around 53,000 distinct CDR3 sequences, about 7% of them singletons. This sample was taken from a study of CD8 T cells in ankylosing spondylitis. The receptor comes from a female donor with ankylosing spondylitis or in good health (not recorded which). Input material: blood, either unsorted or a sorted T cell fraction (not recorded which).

CDR3 nucleotides: TGCGCCAGCAGCTCGGGACTACAACTCTCTGGGGCCAACGTCCTGACTTTC. Translated, it gives CASSSGLQLSGANVLTF. The chain uses TRBV5-1 and TRBJ2-6; 7 bases are a match to TRBD2. Germline CDR1 reads SGHRS; CDR2 reads YFSETQ. This CDR3 is 17 amino acids long. The J segment lost 0 bases and the V segment lost 3 bases, leaving 6 bases of the junction unmatched.